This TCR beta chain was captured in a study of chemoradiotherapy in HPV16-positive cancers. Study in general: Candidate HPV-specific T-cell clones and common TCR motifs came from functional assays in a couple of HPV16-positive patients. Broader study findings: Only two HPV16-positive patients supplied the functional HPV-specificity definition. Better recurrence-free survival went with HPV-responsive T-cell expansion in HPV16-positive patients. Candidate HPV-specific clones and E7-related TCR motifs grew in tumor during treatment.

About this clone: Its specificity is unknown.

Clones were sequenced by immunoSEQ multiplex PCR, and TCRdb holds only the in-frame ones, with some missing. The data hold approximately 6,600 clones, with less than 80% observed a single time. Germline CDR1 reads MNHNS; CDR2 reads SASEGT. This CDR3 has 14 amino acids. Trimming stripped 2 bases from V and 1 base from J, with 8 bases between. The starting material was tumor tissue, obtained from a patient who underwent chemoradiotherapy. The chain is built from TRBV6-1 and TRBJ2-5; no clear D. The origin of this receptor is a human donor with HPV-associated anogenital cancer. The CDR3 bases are TGTGCCAGCAGTGAATCCCTACGCCAAGAGACCCAGTACTTC. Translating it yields CASSESLRQETQYF.